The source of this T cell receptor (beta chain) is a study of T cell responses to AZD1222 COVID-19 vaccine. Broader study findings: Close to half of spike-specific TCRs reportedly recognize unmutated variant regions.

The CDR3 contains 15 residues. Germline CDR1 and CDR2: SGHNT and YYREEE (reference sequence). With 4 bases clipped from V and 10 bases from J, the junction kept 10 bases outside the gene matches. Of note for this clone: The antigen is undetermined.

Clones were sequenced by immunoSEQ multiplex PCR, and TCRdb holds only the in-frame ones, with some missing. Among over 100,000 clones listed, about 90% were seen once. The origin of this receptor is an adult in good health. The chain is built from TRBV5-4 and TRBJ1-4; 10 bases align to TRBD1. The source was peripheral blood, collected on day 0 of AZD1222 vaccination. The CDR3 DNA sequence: TGTGCCAGCAGCATTACCGCGGGACAGGGGACAAAACTGTTTTTT. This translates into CASSITAGQGTKLFF.